A selection of T cell receptor beta chains follows, all from one sample in a study of blood T cell repertoires in COVID-19. Only in-frame clones appear in the TCRdb table, and some are missing; sequencing was by immunoSEQ multiplex PCR. This sample carries more than 95,000 clones, roughly 80% of them seen once, and the ten largest clones take 2.5% to 3%. Material: peripheral blood. The receptors stem from a man aged 50-59 years with acute or convalescent COVID-19. CDR3s include the opening cysteine and the closing phenylalanine or tryptophan. The order of the fields is clone size, V gene, D gene, J gene, CDR3 protein, CDR3 DNA. A D gene is named only where the DNA matches it firmly. Rows may omit the clone size; those that give it use once, few, many or a size class.

NA,TRBV15,NA,TRBJ2-5,CATVRHLKETQYF,TGTGCCACCGTCCGTCACTTAAAAGAGACCCAGTACTTC
NA,TRBV7-9,NA,TRBJ2-7,CASSPRETGVGSYEQYF,TGTGCCAGCAGCCCTAGAGAGACAGGCGTAGGATCCTACGAGCAGTACTTC
NA,TRBV10-1,NA,TRBJ2-1,CASSESGGYNEQFF,TGCGCCAGCAGTGAGTCAGGGGGCTACAATGAGCAGTTCTTC
NA,TRBV4-2,NA,TRBJ2-5,CASSQDPKRSLETQYF,TGTGCCAGCAGCCAAGATCCGAAGCGGAGCCTAGAGACCCAGTACTTC
few,TRBV9,NA,TRBJ1-3,CASSVGGQGGAGNTIYF,TGTGCCAGCAGCGTAGGAGGACAAGGGGGGGCTGGAAACACCATATATTTT
NA,TRBV2,TRBD1,TRBJ2-2,CASSRQGRNTGELFF,TGTGCCAGCAGCAGACAGGGGCGGAACACCGGGGAGCTGTTTTTT
once,TRBV29-1,TRBD1,TRBJ2-5,CTVRETGGFETQYF,TGCACCGTTCGAGAGACAGGGGGCTTCGAGACCCAGTACTTC
NA,TRBV12-5,NA,TRBJ2-2,CASGLVRTDINTLRTGELFF,TGTGCTAGTGGTTTGGTTAGGACAGACATTAACACACTGCGGACCGGGGAGCTGTTTTTT
few,TRBV5-4,NA,TRBJ2-3,CASSLDAGTDTQYF,TGTGCCAGCAGCTTGGATGCGGGCACAGATACGCAGTATTTT
NA,TRBV11-2,NA,TRBJ2-5,CASSKMGGPGETQYF,TGTGCCAGCAGCAAGATGGGGGGGCCTGGGGAGACCCAGTACTTC
NA,TRBV11-3,TRBD1,TRBJ2-1,CASSLGTTGEQFF,TGTGCCAGCAGCTTAGGCACGACAGGGGAGCAGTTCTTC
NA,TRBV20-1,NA,TRBJ2-5,CSAAEEETQYF,TGCAGTGCCGCAGAAGAAGAGACCCAGTACTTC
NA,TRBV6-1,NA,TRBJ1-1,CASSEGQGLGEAFF,TGTGCCAGCAGTGAGGGGCAGGGGCTTGGTGAAGCTTTCTTT
NA,TRBV5-4,NA,TRBJ2-2,CASSLDGTGELFF,TGTGCCAGCAGCTTGGACGGCACCGGGGAGCTGTTTTTT
NA,TRBV5-1,TRBD2,TRBJ2-1,CASSSTSGAYNEQFF,TGCGCCAGCAGCTCGACTAGCGGGGCCTACAATGAGCAGTTCTTC
NA,TRBV3-1/TRBV3-2,TRBD1,TRBJ2-1,CASSNRQGFNEQFF,TGTGCCAGCAGCAACCGACAGGGCTTCAATGAGCAGTTCTTC
NA,TRBV7-9,TRBD1,TRBJ2-7,CASSGNRGEQYF,TGTGCCAGCAGCGGTAACAGGGGTGAGCAGTACTTC
NA,TRBV7-2,NA,TRBJ1-4,CASSLALINEKLFF,TGTGCCAGCAGCTTAGCACTGATTAATGAAAAACTGTTTTTT
NA,TRBV18,NA,TRBJ1-4,CASSPLFGSDATNEKLFF,TGTGCCAGCTCACCACTCTTCGGCAGCGACGCAACTAATGAAAAACTGTTTTTT
once,TRBV28,NA,TRBJ2-7,CASSLPLLSYEQYF,TGTGCCAGCAGTTTACCCCTATTATCCTACGAGCAGTACTTC
few,TRBV6-5,TRBD1,TRBJ2-7,CASRRTGGPEQYF,TGTGCCAGCAGAAGGACAGGCGGCCCCGAGCAGTACTTC
once,TRBV11-2,NA,TRBJ2-5,CASSLEPAGPQYF,TGTGCCAGCAGCTTAGAGCCCGCGGGTCCCCAGTACTTC
NA,TRBV9,NA,TRBJ2-1,CASSAGYNEQFF,TGTGCCAGCAGCGCAGGATACAATGAGCAGTTCTTC
NA,TRBV30,NA,TRBJ1-2,CAWSGSLNRGYTF,TGTGCCTGGAGTGGGAGCCTAAATAGGGGCTACACCTTC
NA,TRBV18,TRBD2,TRBJ2-7,CASSRLASSYEQYF,TGTGCCAGCTCGCGACTAGCGTCTTCTTACGAGCAGTACTTC
NA,TRBV27,TRBD2,TRBJ2-2,CASRGELAGNTGELFF,TGTGCCAGCCGGGGGGAGCTAGCGGGAAACACCGGGGAGCTGTTTTTT